Below are 10 T cell receptor beta chains sequenced from a single sample in a study of shared clonotypes between healthy human individuals. Data came from immunoSEQ multiplex PCR; TCRdb stores just in-frame clones and leaves some out. The table records about 380,000 clones, about 96% of them present only once. The material sequenced was memory CD8+ T cells sorted from blood. Subset described: CD45RO+ cells pooled with CCR7-negative TemRA cells. These receptors originate from a man aged 30 to 45 in good health.

This chain connects TRBV7-9 to TRBJ2-1, with 13 bases identical to TRBD2. CDR1 SEHNR and CDR2 FQNEAQ come from the germline V gene (reference sequence). The ends lost 1 base at V and 8 bases at J; junction bases unmatched: 8. The CDR3 loop spans 17 amino acids. CDR3 coding DNA: TGTGCCAGCAGCTTAGTGGGACTAGCGGGACGGAGGGATGAGCAGTTCTTC. It yields the protein CASSLVGLAGRRDEQFF.

J is TRBJ2-3 and V is TRBV6-4, with D possibly being TRBD1 or TRBD2 (5 bases each). CDR1 and CDR2 (germline): MRHNA, SNTAGT. The CDR3 sequence is 14 residues long. Trimming shortened V by 3 bases and J by 1 base, and 8 bases separated the two germline ends. CDR3 residues: CASSERDGTDTQYF. In nucleotides, the CDR3 is TGTGCCAGCAGTGAACGGGACGGCACAGATACGCAGTATTTT.

The genes are TRBV7-3 and TRBJ2-1; 12 bases match TRBD2. V shed 6 bases and J 7 bases; nucleotides not matched to a gene: 4. The CDR3 is 14 amino acids. The germline CDR1 and CDR2 sequences are SGHTA and FQGTGA. Here the CDR3 DNA reads TGTGCCAGCAGTCTAGCGGGAGGGTTAAATGAGCAGTTCTTC. Protein product: CASSLAGGLNEQFF.

Points on this clone: The sample contains more than one DNA sequence encoding this CDR3. The V call is TRBV30, the J call TRBJ2-3, with 11 bases lining up with TRBD2. The CDR3 contains 14 residues. V trimming: 3 bases; J trimming: 1 base; junction bases outside the gene matches: 0. Germline V CDR1 and CDR2: GTSNPN, SVGIG (reference sequence). The CDR3 bases are TGTGCCTGGAGACTAGCGGGAGGCACAGATACGCAGTATTTT. Its translation: CAWRLAGGTDTQYF.

The chain recombines TRBV28 with TRBJ2-7; 8 nucleotides match TRBD1. The CDR3 length is 15 residues. V shed 5 bases and J 0 bases; nucleotides not matched to a gene: 6. Per germline, CDR1 MDHEN and CDR2 SYDVKM. The CDR3 reads CASSTTGGSSYEQYF. DNA for the CDR3: TGTGCCAGCAGTACCACAGGGGGGAGCTCCTACGAGCAGTACTTC.

The V gene is TRBV19, the J gene TRBJ2-1; 10 nucleotides align to TRBD2. Germline assignment: CDR1 LNHDA and CDR2 SQIVND (reference sequence). J gave up 7 bases and V 10 bases, and 7 bases lay outside the gene matches. This CDR3 has 13 residues. CDR3 residues: CATVAGGINEQFF. DNA of the CDR3: TGTGCCACCGTAGCGGGAGGCATTAATGAGCAGTTCTTC.

V gene TRBV6-6 combines with J gene TRBJ2-1, with 10 bases aligning to TRBD1. There are 16 residues in the CDR3. After removal of 2 bases from V and 6 bases from J, the junction contained 7 bases not matched to a gene. Germline V gene data show CDR1 as MNHNY and CDR2 as SVGAGI (reference sequence). CDR3 nucleotides: TGTGCCAGCAGTTACAGTGACAGGGGGCTTTTCAATGAGCAGTTCTTC. This encodes CASSYSDRGLFNEQFF.

This clone was picked up a small number of times. The chain joins TRBV28 to TRBJ1-4; unclear D gene. This CDR3 contains 12 residues. V was cut by 7 bases and J by 5 bases, with 8 bases left in between. The germline V gene has CDR1 MDHEN and CDR2 SYDVKM. CDR3 DNA: TGTGCCAGCAACAGAGGCAATGAAAAACTGTTTTTT. Amino acid sequence: CASNRGNEKLFF. The full variable domain, with the rest looked up from reference TRBV28 and TRBJ1-4, is DVKVTQSSRYLVKRTGEKVFLECVQDMDHENMFWYRQDPGLGLRLIYFSYDVKMKEKGDIPEGYSVSREKKERFSLILESASTNQTSMYLCASNRGNEKLFFGSGTQLSVL.

The chain is built from TRBV7-3 and TRBJ2-1; D is ambiguous. The CDR3 sequence is 17 residues long. The V gene's germline CDR1 is SGHTA and CDR2 FQGTGA. Trimming removed 4 bases at V and 0 bases at J, with 16 bases between. CDR3 bases: TGTGCCAGCAGCTCCTCCTCTGTCCCAAGCTCCTACAATGAGCAGTTCTTC. Protein product: CASSSSSVPSSYNEQFF.

This clone was observed a single time. The chain has TRBV6-9 and TRBJ2-7; D is ambiguous. There are 9 residues in the CDR3. Trimming took 10 bases from V and 10 from J, leaving 11 bases between them. The germline gives CDR1 MNHGY, CDR2 SVAAGI. The CDR3 loop is CANNSFQYF. DNA for the CDR3: TGTGCCAACAACAGTTTTCAGTACTTC.